Below are 27 T cell receptor beta chains sequenced from a single sample in a study of cytomegalovirus exposure and HLA in healthy donors. With 60 Vbeta and 13 Jbeta primers, the PCR was carried out. Sequencing was performed with immunoSEQ multiplex PCR; in TCRdb, only in-frame clones are kept and a portion is missing. In the table there are roughly 100,000 clones, around 80% of which are singletons. Sequences were obtained from PBMCs. These receptors all stem from a female donor in good health and CMV-seropositive.

This clone was detected only a few times. The chain combines TRBV30 with TRBJ2-5, with 10 bases aligning to TRBD1. Losses at the gene ends were 0 bases for V and 5 bases for J; bases not matched to a gene: 9. Per the germline V gene, CDR1 is GTSNPN and CDR2 is SVGIG (reference sequence). The CDR3 length is 16 residues. The CDR3 loop is CAWSVGVRTGGETQYF. CDR3 nucleotides: TGTGCCTGGAGTGTAGGGGTTCGGACAGGGGGGGAGACCCAGTACTTC.

V and J are TRBV18 and TRBJ2-3, with D possibly TRBD1 on 6 matching bases. CDR1 is KGHSH and CDR2 is LQKENI in the germline V gene. The CDR3 runs 15 residues. With 3 bases removed from V and 4 bases from J, the gap between germline ends came to 14 bases. Here the CDR3 DNA reads TGTGCCAGCTCACCCGTTACAGGGAAGCCAGATACGCAGTATTTT. Translated: CASSPVTGKPDTQYF.

A note on this clone: This sample also contains other DNA sequences that code for the same CDR3. The chain joins TRBV5-1 to TRBJ2-7; possibly TRBD1 for D (5 bases). This CDR3 comprises 12 residues. V lost 0 bases and J lost 7, with 8 bases in between. Germline CDR1 and CDR2: SGHRS and YFSETQ. CDR3 DNA sequence: TGCGCCAGCAGCTTGGGGGGCGTGGAGCAGTACTTC. Translating gives CASSLGGVEQYF. Complete variable domain (other parts from reference TRBV5-1 and TRBJ2-7): KAGVTQTPRYLIKTRGQQVTLSCSPISGHRSVSWYQQTPGQGLQFLFEYFSETQRNKGNFPGRFSGRQFSNSRSEMNVSTLELGDSALYLCASSLGGVEQYFGPGTRLTVT.

This chain links TRBV4-1 with TRBJ1-3, with D unclear. Trimming stripped 0 bases from V and 1 base from J, with 16 bases between. The CDR3 extends over 18 amino acids. Germline CDR1 reads MGHRA; CDR2 reads YSYEKL. This CDR3 is CASSQDFHSPLSGNTIYF. The CDR3 DNA is TGCGCCAGCAGCCAAGATTTCCACTCCCCTTTGTCTGGAAACACCATATATTTT.

The chain uses TRBV7-9 and TRBJ1-3; D is undetermined. Trimming removed 6 bases from V and 0 bases from J, with 15 bases in between. Germline CDR1 and CDR2: SEHNR and FQNEAQ (reference sequence). This CDR3 region has 16 residues. This CDR3 reads CASSSNTGISGNTIYF. For the CDR3, the DNA is TGTGCCAGCAGTTCAAACACGGGGATCTCTGGAAACACCATATATTTT.

The chain carries TRBV6-5 and TRBJ1-2; 7 bases map to TRBD1. V lost 7 bases, J lost 3 bases, and 11 bases stayed unmatched. CDR3 length: 15 amino acids. Looked up from germline, CDR1 is MNHEY and CDR2 is SVGAGI. The CDR3 here is CASKPRGSYYYGYTF. CDR3 DNA: TGTGCCAGCAAGCCCAGGGGGTCTTACTACTATGGCTACACCTTC.

The chain carries TRBV30 and TRBJ1-1; 11 nucleotides align to TRBD1. Per germline, CDR1 GTSNPN and CDR2 SVGIG (reference sequence). The CDR3 loop spans 15 amino acids. The V gene end was trimmed by 4 bases and the J gene end by 0 bases; junction bases not matched to a gene: 4. CDR3 amino acids: CAWTWTGGMNTEAFF. CDR3 nucleotides: TGTGCCTGGACCTGGACAGGGGGCATGAACACTGAAGCTTTCTTT.

The rearrangement links TRBV7-3 to TRBJ1-3; 7 bases align to TRBD1. V was pared by 5 bases and J by 0 bases, with 4 bases of the junction left unmatched. The CDR3 is 15 residues long. The germline CDR1 and CDR2 sequences are SGHTA and FQGTGA. Here the CDR3 reads CASSRDSSSGNTIYF. The CDR3 region has the DNA TGTGCCAGCAGCAGGGACAGCAGCTCTGGAAACACCATATATTTT. Complete variable domain (other parts from reference TRBV7-3 and TRBJ1-3): GAGVSQTPSNKVTEKGKYVELRCDPISGHTALYWYRQSLGQGPEFLIYFQGTGAADDSGLPNDRFFAVRPEGSVSTLKIQRTERGDSAVYLCASSRDSSSGNTIYFGEGSWLTVV.

This sequence joins TRBV4-1 and TRBJ1-3, with D unresolved. V shed 0 bases and J shed 7 bases, with 16 bases lying between them. This CDR3 region has 16 residues. From germline, CDR1 is MGHRA and CDR2 YSYEKL. The CDR3 sequence is CASSQEGSQSGNTIYF. The DNA of the CDR3 is TGCGCCAGCAGCCAAGAAGGGAGCCAGTCCGGGAACACCATATATTTT.

This chain uses TRBV6-5 with TRBJ2-7, with TRBD1 as a possible D gene (6 bases). Germline loops: CDR1 MNHEY, CDR2 SVGAGI. V was trimmed by 6 bases and J by 3 bases, leaving 9 bases between them. The length of the CDR3 is 12 residues. The CDR3 nucleotides are TGTGCCAGCAGACAGGGCCTCTACGAGCAGTACTTC. Protein sequence: CASRQGLYEQYF.

The V call is TRBV5-4, the J call TRBJ2-2; D not resolved. Trimming shortened V by 0 bases and J by 4 bases, and 13 bases separated the two germline ends. The V gene's germline CDR1 is SGHNT and CDR2 YYREEE (reference sequence). There are 16 residues in the CDR3. DNA of the CDR3: TGTGCCAGCAGCTTGGATCTGGCAGGCCCCACCGGGGAGCTGTTTTTT. Its protein product is CASSLDLAGPTGELFF.

The rearrangement uses TRBV6-5 and TRBJ2-3, with 7 bases that match TRBD1. Looked up from germline, CDR1 is MNHEY and CDR2 is SVGAGI. This CDR3 has 14 amino acids. V dropped 2 bases and J dropped 2; count of bases not matched to a gene: 1. The CDR3 here is CASSYGTVTDTQYF. The CDR3 bases are TGTGCCAGCAGTTACGGGACAGTCACAGATACGCAGTATTTT.

J is TRBJ2-1 and V is TRBV7-2, with D possibly being TRBD1 (5 bases). There are 15 residues in the CDR3. V lost 5 bases, J lost 1 base, and 12 bases lay in between. Germline V lookup: CDR1 SGHTA, CDR2 FQGNSA. The CDR3 DNA is TGTGCCAGCAGCCAGGCCCAGGGATCCTACAATGAGCAGTTCTTC. The encoded protein is CASSQAQGSYNEQFF.

The gene calls are TRBV7-6 and TRBJ2-7, with a tentative D call TRBD2 (6 bases). V shed 0 bases and J shed 2 bases, with 11 bases lying between them. This CDR3 comprises 15 residues. Germline V lookup: CDR1 SGHVS, CDR2 FNYEAQ. The CDR3 sequence: CASSLAVGGPYEQYF. The CDR3 DNA reads TGTGCCAGCAGCTTAGCCGTGGGGGGACCCTACGAGCAGTACTTC.

The chain has TRBV2 and TRBJ1-6; tentatively, D is TRBD1 (6 bases). This CDR3 spans 17 amino acids. V lost 4 bases to trimming and J lost 0 bases, with 13 bases between them. Germline CDR1 is SNHLY and CDR2 is FYNNEI. CDR3 DNA: TGTGCCAGCAGTGTTAGGGGGTCGAGCTCCTATAATTCACCCCTCCACTTT. It encodes CASSVRGSSSYNSPLHF.

The V and J genes are TRBV19 and TRBJ2-2; 9 nucleotides agree with TRBD2. The trim removed 7 bases at V and 3 bases at J, leaving 9 bases unmatched. The CDR3 covers 16 residues. Germline V lookup: CDR1 LNHDA, CDR2 SQIVND (reference sequence). This CDR3 reads CASTTDSGRDTGELFF. CDR3 nucleotides: TGTGCCAGTACCACCGATAGCGGGAGAGACACCGGGGAGCTGTTTTTT.

About this clone itself: Within the sample, other DNA sequences also encode this same CDR3. The chain is built from TRBV7-2 and TRBJ2-7, with D tentatively TRBD2 (5 bases). V dropped 1 base and J dropped 3 bases, with 10 bases sitting between them. The CDR3 length is 14 residues. Germline lookup yields CDR1 SGHTA and CDR2 FQGNSA. The DNA for the CDR3 is TGTGCCAGCAGCTTAGTTCCTAGCAGCTACGAGCAGTACTTC. Translated, it gives CASSLVPSSYEQYF.

The chain links TRBV6-5 to TRBJ2-7; D gene unclear. The CDR3 consists of 12 residues. Trimming removed 6 bases at V and 2 bases at J, with 8 bases between. Germline CDR1 and CDR2: MNHEY and SVGAGI. CDR3 amino acids: CASRLSAYEQYF. DNA of the CDR3: TGTGCCAGCAGGTTGTCGGCCTACGAGCAGTACTTC.

For this clone: Germline is not matched at one junction end, which may reflect a read error. The J gene is TRBJ1-4, the V gene TRBV7-9; 10 bases align to TRBD1. The V gene's germline CDR1 is SEHNR and CDR2 FQNEAQ (reference sequence). The CDR3 totals 13 residues. DNA of the CDR3: TGTTCCAGCAGCTCGACAGGGGGCTGGGAACTGTTTTTT. Its translation: CSSSSTGGWELFF.

The chain uses TRBV7-9 and TRBJ2-1, with 8 bases that match TRBD1. V lost 5 bases to trimming and J lost 5 bases; unmatched junction nucleotides: 17. The CDR3 contains 18 residues. Germline V gives CDR1 SEHNR, CDR2 FQNEAQ (reference sequence). For the CDR3, the DNA is TGTGCCAGCAGCATGGGTGACAGGGGCGGTTCTCGAAACAATGAGCAGTTCTTC. Its translation: CASSMGDRGGSRNNEQFF.

The chain uses TRBV10-3 and TRBJ1-1; maybe TRBD1 (6 bases). Germline V CDR1 and CDR2: ENHRY, SYGVKD. The CDR3 length is 11 residues. Trimming cost V 6 bases and J 5 bases, with 7 bases left between them. The CDR3 DNA reads as TGTGCCATCAGGGGGGCTACTGAAGCTTTCTTT. It is translated as CAIRGATEAFF.

This chain uses TRBV4-1 with TRBJ2-2; 9 positions match TRBD2. J was trimmed by 8 bases and V by 0 bases; bases with no gene match: 7. Germline V gives CDR1 MGHRA, CDR2 YSYEKL. The CDR3 is 16 amino acids. CDR3 protein: CASSQDRLAGRGELFF. The CDR3 coding sequence is TGCGCCAGCAGCCAAGATCGCCTAGCGGGAAGAGGGGAGCTGTTTTTT.

This clone was observed a few times. The chain uses TRBV6-1 and TRBJ2-7, with D hard to call. This CDR3 contains 17 residues. V lost 1 base and J 1 base, leaving 17 bases between the germline ends. The germline CDR1 and CDR2 sequences are MNHNS and SASEGT. DNA of the CDR3: TGTGCCAGCAGTGAAGAATATGTAACAGTAAATTCCTACGAGCAGTACTTC. Amino acid sequence: CASSEEYVTVNSYEQYF.

This chain joins TRBV5-1 and TRBJ1-1; perhaps TRBD1 as D (6 bases). V gave up 3 bases and J gave up 3 bases, with 21 bases separating them. The CDR3 sequence is 17 residues long. Germline CDR1 and CDR2: SGHRS and YFSETQ. CDR3 region: CASSSNHYRDGHTEAFF. The CDR3 DNA reads as TGCGCCAGCAGCTCCAACCATTACAGGGATGGGCACACTGAAGCTTTCTTT.

This sequence joins TRBV7-2 and TRBJ2-4; weak D call: TRBD2 (6 bases). This CDR3 is built from 16 residues. Germline V lookup: CDR1 SGHTA, CDR2 FQGNSA. Deletions cut 4 bases from V and 4 bases from J, with 17 bases between. CDR3 DNA sequence: TGTGCCAGCAGCTCGACTAGGACGATGGTTAAAAACATTCAGTACTTC. As protein: CASSSTRTMVKNIQYF.

J is TRBJ1-2 and V is TRBV6-1; D remains unclear. This CDR3 has 14 residues. Germline assignment: CDR1 MNHNS and CDR2 SASEGT. Trimming shortened V by 2 bases and J by 2 bases, and 9 bases separated the two germline ends. The DNA of the CDR3 is TGTGCCAGCAGTGAATACACAGACAACTATGGCTACACCTTC. Translation gives CASSEYTDNYGYTF.

V and J are TRBV4-2 and TRBJ1-2, with a weak D call TRBD1 (6 bases). The V end lost 0 bases, the J end lost 8 bases, and 19 bases lay between the germline ends. From germline, CDR1 is LGHNA and CDR2 YNFKEQ. The CDR3 covers 16 residues. The CDR3 reads CASSQESGQQFSGYTF. The CDR3 DNA reads as TGTGCCAGCAGCCAAGAATCTGGACAGCAGTTCTCGGGCTACACCTTC.